This T cell receptor (beta chain) is from a study of T cell responses to AZD1222 COVID-19 vaccine. Whole-study results and caveats: Increases in Spike-specific TCR breadth and depth were seen after two AZD1222 doses.

Sequencing used immunoSEQ multiplex PCR; TCRdb keeps in-frame clones, though not all of them. In the table there are 130,000 to 150,000 clones, approximately 91% of which are singletons. A word on this clone: The target antigen is unknown.

V dropped 4 bases and J dropped 3 bases, with 15 bases sitting between them. This CDR3 contains 16 residues. Germline CDR1 reads MNHNS; CDR2 reads SASEGT. This clonotype was sampled from an adult who received the AZD1222 COVID-19 vaccine. The chain is built from TRBV6-1 and TRBJ1-4, with D possibly TRBD1 on 5 matching bases. Sample: peripheral blood, taken 28 days after the second AZD1222 dose. CDR3 in amino acids: CASSAGGAPANEKLFF. CDR3 sequence (DNA): TGTGCCAGCAGTGCGGGTGGGGCGCCGGCTAATGAAAAACTGTTTTTT.